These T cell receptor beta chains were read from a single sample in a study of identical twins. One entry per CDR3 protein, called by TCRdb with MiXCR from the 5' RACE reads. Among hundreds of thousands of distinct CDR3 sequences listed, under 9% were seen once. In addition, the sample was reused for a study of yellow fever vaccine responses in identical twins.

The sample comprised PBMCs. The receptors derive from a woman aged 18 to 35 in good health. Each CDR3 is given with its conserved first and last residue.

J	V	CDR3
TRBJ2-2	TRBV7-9	CASSFPRGRTTGELFF
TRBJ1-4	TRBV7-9	CASSSRGLGEKLFF
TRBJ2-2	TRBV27	CASSLVAATGELFF
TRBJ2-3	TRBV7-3	CASSLLKGLDTQYF
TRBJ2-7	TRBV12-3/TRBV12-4	CASSLGPRRTGGYEQYF
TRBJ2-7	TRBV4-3	CASSQDIQDNYEQYF
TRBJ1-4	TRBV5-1	CASSLDGEKAGKLFF
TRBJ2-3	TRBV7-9	CASSLPSTDTQYF
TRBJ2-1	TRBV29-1	CSPLHHTGTSGGSYNEQFF
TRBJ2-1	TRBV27	CASSSYGTLRIHNEQFF
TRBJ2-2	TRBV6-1	CASSGRGGADTGELFF
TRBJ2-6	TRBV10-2	CASSDGSGANVLTF
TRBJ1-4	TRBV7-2	CASSARQGVGEKLFF
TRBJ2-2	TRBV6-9	CASSSRFEGSNTGELFF
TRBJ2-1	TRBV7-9	CASSLRPLGEQFF
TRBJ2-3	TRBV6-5	CASSLRGEVTDTQYF